Listed below are T cell receptor beta chains from one sample, sequenced in a study of CD8 T cells in Susac syndrome. TCRdb re-derived calls from the immunoSEQ multiplex PCR reads in MiXCR, one entry per CDR3 protein. The data show roughly 200,000 distinct CDR3 sequences, with over 85% seen just once and 0.1% held by the top ten. The sequenced material came from CD4+ T cells from PBMCs. The receptors were sampled from a human donor in good health. The CDR3 runs from the conserved cysteine through the conserved F or W. D genes are given only for firm matches. Rows may omit the clone size; those that give it use once, few, many or a size class.

CACGVAGGGEKLFF,TGTGCCTGCGGGGTGGCAGGGGGCGGTGAAAAACTGTTTTTT,TRBV30,-,TRBJ1-4,TRBD1
CSAPLRADFYEQYF,TGCAGTGCCCCCTTAAGGGCGGATTTCTACGAGCAGTACTTC,TRBV20-1,-,TRBJ2-7,-
CSVGSGVTQYF,TGCAGCGTTGGAAGCGGGGTTACGCAGTATTTT,TRBV29-1,-,TRBJ2-3,TRBD2
CASSLLYGARDYTF,TGTGCCAGCAGTTTACTCTACGGGGCCCGGGACTACACCTTC,TRBV12-3/TRBV12-4,-,TRBJ1-2,-
CASSLDHQPQHF,TGTGCCAGCAGCTTAGATCATCAGCCCCAGCATTTT,TRBV7-9,-,TRBJ1-5,-
CASSPSGTSAYEQYF,TGTGCCAGCTCACCATCCGGGACTAGCGCCTACGAGCAGTACTTC,TRBV18,-,TRBJ2-7,TRBD2
CASSPGQYFSGANVLTF,TGTGCCAGTTCTCCGGGACAGTACTTCTCTGGGGCCAACGTCCTGACTTTC,TRBV27,-,TRBJ2-6,TRBD1
CASRIAGASGTQYF,TGTGCCAGCAGAATAGCGGGAGCCTCAGGGACGCAGTATTTT,TRBV2,-,TRBJ2-3,TRBD2
CASSPDTEQYF,TGTGCCAGCAGCCCAGATACCGAGCAGTACTTC,TRBV7-2,-,TRBJ2-7,-
CASSPGNRRQGGYQPQHF,TGTGCCAGCAGTCCAGGAAACCGAAGACAGGGAGGCTATCAGCCCCAGCATTTT,TRBV27,once,TRBJ1-5,TRBD1
CASSVGPIAGTYEQYF,TGTGCCAGCAGCGTAGGTCCGATAGCGGGGACCTACGAGCAGTACTTC,TRBV9,-,TRBJ2-7,TRBD2
CASSPGQGAYNEQFF,TGTGCCAGCTCACCTGGACAGGGAGCCTACAATGAGCAGTTCTTC,TRBV18,once,TRBJ2-1,TRBD1
CASSLGEKATQYF,TGTGCCAGCAGCTTGGGGGAGAAGGCGACGCAGTATTTT,TRBV3-1,-,TRBJ2-3,-
CASSLGRGSDEQFF,TGTGCCAGCAGCTTAGGAAGGGGTTCAGATGAGCAGTTCTTC,TRBV11-3,once,TRBJ2-1,-
CSVEGATGWTEAFF,TGCAGCGTGGAGGGTGCGACAGGCTGGACTGAAGCTTTCTTT,TRBV29-1,-,TRBJ1-1,-
CASRDGGIGTTAYGYTF,TGTGCCAGCCGCGACGGAGGGATAGGTACGACAGCCTATGGCTACACCTTC,TRBV6-2/TRBV6-3,-,TRBJ1-2,-
CASSLELGLAGVFTQYF,TGTGCCAGCAGCTTAGAGTTAGGGCTAGCGGGAGTTTTTACGCAGTATTTT,TRBV11-2,-,TRBJ2-3,TRBD2